This entry concerns a single TCR beta chain. Its specificity is not known. Extraction of RNA preceded its reverse transcription into cDNA, which served as the sequencing template. TCRdb keeps only in-frame clones here, not all; method: immunoSEQ multiplex PCR. The profile covers about 140,000 clones, with approximately 86% appearing a single time and roughly an eighth taken by the ten largest. This entry comes from a study of CD8+ T cells in alopecia areata. Study results and caveats: Lesional tissue from the scalp (especially in alopecia totalis/universalis) showed higher clonality than normal scalp.

Treatment defined: oral pan-JAK inhibitor, 5-10 mg twice daily. The sample consisted of CD8+ T cells sorted from blood, taken at week 4, from a patient treated with tofacitinib. This sequence originates from a human donor with alopecia areata.

CDR3 loop: CASSMGTLDGEPQHF. CDR3 bases: TGCGCCAGCAGCATGGGCACACTCGACGGGGAGCCCCAGCATTTT. The chain joins TRBV5-1 to TRBJ1-5; D is ambiguous. V dropped 4 bases and J dropped 8 bases, with 19 bases sitting between them. This CDR3 contains 15 residues. The germline gives CDR1 SGHRS, CDR2 YFSETQ.